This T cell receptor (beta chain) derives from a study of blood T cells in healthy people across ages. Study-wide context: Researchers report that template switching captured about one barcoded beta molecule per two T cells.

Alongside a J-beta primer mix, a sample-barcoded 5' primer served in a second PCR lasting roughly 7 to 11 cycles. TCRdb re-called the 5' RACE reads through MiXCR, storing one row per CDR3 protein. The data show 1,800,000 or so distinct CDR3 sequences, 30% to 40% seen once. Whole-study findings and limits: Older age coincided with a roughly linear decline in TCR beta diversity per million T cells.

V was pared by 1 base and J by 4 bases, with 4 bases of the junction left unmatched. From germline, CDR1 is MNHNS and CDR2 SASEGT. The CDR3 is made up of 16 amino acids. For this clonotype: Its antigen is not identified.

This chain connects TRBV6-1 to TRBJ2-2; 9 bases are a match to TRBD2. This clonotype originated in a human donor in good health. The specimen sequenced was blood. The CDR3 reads CASSEGAGGPTGELFF. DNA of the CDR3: TGTGCCAGCAGTGAAGGAGCGGGGGGCCCCACCGGGGAGCTGTTTTTT.